This T cell receptor (beta chain) emerged from a study of blood T cell repertoires in COVID-19. Across the whole study: Sources were T cells, B-cell-depleted T cells, or PBMCs; the material itself was cDNA or gDNA.

The germline V gene encodes CDR1 SGHTA and CDR2 FQGNSA. This CDR3 has 14 residues. V shed 4 bases and J 13 bases; nucleotides not matched to a gene: 10. Original analysis: Reference gene primer amplification yielded estimated nucleated cell counts. Sequenced by immunoSEQ multiplex PCR; TCRdb stores in-frame clones only, minus some. The V and J calls and clone size come from that table; D and trimming were worked out from the DNA. The sample has more than 50,000 clones; approximately 80% are singletons. Specimen: peripheral blood. The chain couples TRBV7-2 to TRBJ1-6; 7 nucleotides agree with TRBD1. The receptor was isolated from a man between 65 and 80 years old with active or convalescent COVID-19. DNA of the CDR3: TGTGCCAGCAGCTCGGGACAGTCAATCCTGCCCCTCCACTTT. This gives the protein CASSSGQSILPLHF.